What follows are 10 T cell receptor beta chains derived from one specimen sequenced in a study of blood T cells in healthy people across ages. Together with a sample-barcoded 5' primer, a J-beta primer mix was included in a second PCR lasting about 6 to 11 cycles. TCRdb analysed the 5' RACE reads with MiXCR anew, one entry per CDR3 protein. In the table there are some 730,000 distinct CDR3 sequences, roughly 20% of which are singletons. The material sequenced was blood. The receptors stem from a man between 65 and 85 years old in good health.

This chain links TRBV30 with TRBJ1-5; no reliable D call. The CDR3 covers 13 residues. Germline V gives CDR1 GTSNPN, CDR2 SVGIG (reference sequence). The V gene lost 3 bases and the J gene lost 1 base, with 7 bases spanning the gap. Written as DNA, the CDR3 is TGTGCCTGGAGCCGGGAAAGCAATCAGCCCCAGCATTTT. Translation gives CAWSRESNQPQHF.

The gene calls are TRBV5-1 and TRBJ2-5; 7 bases map to TRBD1. In germline, CDR1 is SGHRS, CDR2 YFSETQ. V gave up 3 bases and J gave up 3 bases; unmatched junction bases: 5. CDR3 length equals 14 residues. The chain's CDR3 is CASSYSTGKETQYF. The CDR3 bases are TGCGCCAGCAGCTATTCGACAGGGAAAGAGACCCAGTACTTC.

This clonotype was observed a handful of times. J is TRBJ1-2 and V is TRBV20-1, with 7 bases identical to TRBD1. This CDR3 spans 13 amino acids. V shed 6 bases and J 2 bases; nucleotides not matched to a gene: 6. CDR1 and CDR2 (germline): DFQATT, SNEGSKA (reference sequence). The CDR3 here is CSAPPGGNYGYTF. Written as DNA, the CDR3 is TGCAGTGCCCCGCCAGGGGGAAACTATGGCTACACCTTC.

In its sample, this clonotype was seen a few times. The chain combines TRBV28 with TRBJ1-5; 7 bases fit TRBD1. The length of the CDR3 is 14 residues. Germline V CDR1 and CDR2: MDHEN, SYDVKM. V lost 5 bases, J lost 5 bases, and 6 bases stayed unmatched. This CDR3 is CASSSPGTDQPQHF. For the CDR3, the DNA is TGTGCCAGCAGTAGTCCCGGGACAGATCAGCCCCAGCATTTT.

In DNA form, the CDR3 reads TGTGCCAGCAGTAAAACAGGGGGATGGACAGATACGCAGTATTTT. This codes for CASSKTGGWTDTQYF. The chain carries TRBV12-3 or TRBV12-4 and TRBJ2-3; 8 nucleotides match TRBD1. The CDR3 has 15 amino acids. V dropped 5 bases and J dropped 3; count of bases not matched to a gene: 7.

The gene calls are TRBV6-2 or TRBV6-3 and TRBJ1-4; TRBD1 aligns across 10 bases. Unmatched junction bases numbered 7, after V lost 5 bases and J lost 7 bases. This CDR3 has 15 amino acids. Looked up from germline, CDR1 is MNHEY and CDR2 is SVGEGT. CDR3 region: CASSRQGARREKLFF. The CDR3, as DNA: TGTGCCAGCAGTCGACAGGGGGCGCGGCGTGAAAAACTGTTTTTT.

This clonotype was detected only a few times. The rearrangement joins TRBV12-3 or TRBV12-4 to TRBJ1-3; D not certain. V lost 6 bases, J lost 2 bases, and 14 bases lay in between. The CDR3 has 15 amino acids. CDR3 DNA sequence: TGTGCCAGCAGCCACGACCGTTTTACTGGAAACACCATATATTTT. Protein sequence: CASSHDRFTGNTIYF.

The chain employs TRBV18 and TRBJ1-4; D is uncertain. V lost 1 base and J 6 bases, leaving 9 bases between the germline ends. CDR1 is KGHSH, CDR2 LQKENI, per germline. The CDR3 is 14 residues long. The CDR3 reads CASSPQVRDEKLFF. As DNA, the CDR3 is TGTGCCAGCTCACCACAGGTCCGGGATGAAAAACTGTTTTTT.

The sample holds a few counts of this clonotype. The chain carries TRBV4-3 and TRBJ2-7; a weak D match, TRBD1 (6 bases). Trimming pared 4 bases from V and 7 bases from J, leaving 26 bases between. In germline, CDR1 is LGHNA, CDR2 YSLEER. The length of the CDR3 is 17 residues. This CDR3 reads CASSPTKDPGHLYEQYV. CDR3 bases: TGCGCCAGCAGCCCGACAAAAGACCCGGGACATCTCTATGAGCAGTACGTC.

This clonotype was seen more than once but under ten times. The V gene is TRBV9, the J gene TRBJ2-1, with 7 bases that match TRBD2. This CDR3 is 15 amino acids long. Looked up from germline, CDR1 is SGDLS and CDR2 is YYNGEE. With V trimmed by 3 bases and J by 6 bases, 9 bases remained unmatched. CDR3 sequence reads: CASSDAAGVVNEQFF. CDR3 in DNA: TGTGCCAGCAGCGATGCTGCGGGGGTCGTCAATGAGCAGTTCTTC.